The 21 T cell receptor beta chains below come from one sample, sequenced in a study of blood T cell repertoires in COVID-19. This table comes from immunoSEQ multiplex PCR, and its TCRdb copy is limited to in-frame clones, with some not included. The sample has roughly 200,000 clones, around four fifths seen once. Sequencing was carried out using peripheral blood. These receptor sequences come from a man aged 35-49 years with active or convalescent COVID-19.

The chain links TRBV3-1 (or the pseudogene TRBV3-2) to TRBJ2-2; D gene uncertain. V lost 2 bases and J 6 bases, leaving 10 bases between the germline ends. Looked up from germline, CDR1 is LGHDT and CDR2 is YNNKEL (reference sequence). There are 14 residues in the CDR3. CDR3 DNA: TGTGCCAGCAGCCAAAGTGGTGGAGCCGGGGAGCTGTTTTTT. Amino acids: CASSQSGGAGELFF.

Only a few counts were recorded for this clone. The chain has TRBV30 and TRBJ2-2, with D uncertain. This CDR3 region has 13 residues. Trimming took 4 bases from V and 0 from J, leaving 6 bases between them. Germline V lookup: CDR1 GTSNPN, CDR2 SVGIG (reference sequence). In DNA, the CDR3 is TGTGCCTGGACCGCGGCGAACACCGGGGAGCTGTTTTTT. Protein: CAWTAANTGELFF.

The chain is built from TRBV10-1 and TRBJ2-1, with D possibly TRBD2 on 6 matching bases. Germline loops: CDR1 WNHNN, CDR2 SYGVQD (reference sequence). Between the trimmed V and J ends, which lost 2 bases and 3 bases, there was a span of 8 bases. There are 14 residues in the CDR3. The CDR3 DNA follows: TGCGCCAGCAGTGAGGGGGGACTCTACAATGAGCAGTTCTTC. This translates into CASSEGGLYNEQFF.

This rearrangement joins TRBV7-2 to TRBJ2-2; a weak D match, TRBD2 (5 bases). Germline loops: CDR1 SGHTA, CDR2 FQGNSA. V was trimmed by 1 base and J by 1 base, leaving 7 bases between them. This CDR3 contains 15 residues. The DNA for the CDR3 is TGTGCCAGCAGCTTAGGTCGGGAGAACACCGGGGAGCTGTTTTTT. Amino acids: CASSLGRENTGELFF.

The chain employs TRBV6-5 and TRBJ1-2; D is unclear. The germline gives CDR1 MNHEY, CDR2 SVGAGI. Trimming cost V 7 bases and J 2 bases, with 11 bases left between them. The CDR3 contains 13 residues. CDR3 sequence reads: CASTKAGNYGYTF. For the CDR3, the DNA is TGTGCCAGCACCAAAGCGGGGAACTATGGCTACACCTTC.

In its sample, this clone was seen a few times. The rearrangement links TRBV5-1 to TRBJ2-7; TRBD1 matches at 8 bases. The germline V gene has CDR1 SGHRS and CDR2 YFSETQ. This CDR3 is built from 16 residues. The V and J ends lost 0 bases and 7 bases, in that order; junction bases with no gene match: 12. The CDR3 region is CASSLVTGDPSGEQYF. CDR3 DNA: TGCGCCAGCAGCTTGGTGACAGGGGATCCGTCGGGGGAGCAGTACTTC.

The genes are TRBV5-6 and TRBJ1-2; D possibly corresponds to TRBD1 (6 bases). CDR1 is SGHDT, CDR2 YYEEEE, per germline. Trimming took off 2 bases at V and 4 bases at J, with 15 bases between the two ends. CDR3 length equals 15 residues. CDR3 amino acids: CASSLQGYLGYGYTF. DNA for the CDR3: TGTGCCAGCAGCTTACAGGGCTACTTGGGCTATGGCTACACCTTC. Based on the CDR3 plus reference TRBV5-6 and TRBJ1-2, the full variable domain is DAGVTQSPTHLIKTRGQQVTLRCSPKSGHDTVSWYQQALGQGPQFIFQYYEEEERQRGNFPDRFSGHQFPNYSSELNVNALLLGDSALYLCASSLQGYLGYGYTFGSGTRLTVV.

The chain links TRBV7-2 to TRBJ2-2, with 8 bases matching TRBD2. Looked up from germline, CDR1 is SGHTA and CDR2 is FQGNSA. V shed 2 bases and J 6 bases; nucleotides not matched to a gene: 11. The CDR3 runs 17 residues. This chain's CDR3 is CASSLFAGTRSPGELFF. The CDR3 nucleotides read TGTGCCAGCAGCTTATTTGCCGGGACTAGGTCCCCCGGGGAGCTGTTTTTT. Using reference TRBV7-2 and TRBJ2-2 for the parts outside the CDR3, the full variable domain is GAGVSQSPSNKVTEKGKDVELRCDPISGHTALYWYRQSLGQGLEFLIYFQGNSAPDKSGLPSDRFSAERTGGSVSTLTIQRTQQEDSAVYLCASSLFAGTRSPGELFFGEGSRLTVL.

The chain carries TRBV19 and TRBJ1-3, with D tentatively TRBD1 (5 bases). CDR1 LNHDA and CDR2 SQIVND come from the germline V gene (reference sequence). V was clipped by 4 bases and J by 1 base, with 8 bases between them. The CDR3 consists of 14 residues. The CDR3 nucleotides read TGTGCCAGTAGTAAGGGGTCATCTGGAAACACCATATATTTT. Translation: CASSKGSSGNTIYF.

The chain carries TRBV6-1 and TRBJ1-5; no definite D call. This CDR3 comprises 13 residues. The ends were cut back, 3 bases at V and 8 bases at J, with 11 bases in the middle. Looked up from germline, CDR1 is MNHNS and CDR2 is SASEGT. CDR3 sequence (DNA): TGTGCCAGCAGTGACATCATTGAGGAGCCCCAGCATTTT. It yields the protein CASSDIIEEPQHF.

The CDR3 DNA follows: TGTGCCAGCAGTAAGACAATCCTCTATGGCTACACCTTC. Protein: CASSKTILYGYTF. The chain couples TRBV2 to TRBJ1-2; D is unresolved. The V end was cut by 5 bases, the J end by 4 bases, with 11 bases between. Germline assignment: CDR1 SNHLY and CDR2 FYNNEI. The CDR3 covers 13 residues. Based on the CDR3 plus reference TRBV2 and TRBJ1-2, the full variable domain is EPEVTQTPSHQVTQMGQEVILRCVPISNHLYFYWYRQILGQKVEFLVSFYNNEISEKSEIFDDQFSVERPDGSNFTLKIRSTKLEDSAMYFCASSKTILYGYTFGSGTRLTVV.

V and J are TRBV30 and TRBJ2-7, with 9 bases aligning to TRBD1. J was trimmed by 1 base and V by 5 bases; bases with no gene match: 6. CDR3 length: 14 residues. From germline, CDR1 is GTSNPN and CDR2 SVGIG (reference sequence). CDR3 sequence reads: CAWLDRGHSYEQYF. For the CDR3, the DNA is TGTGCCTGGTTGGACAGGGGACATTCCTACGAGCAGTACTTC.

J is TRBJ2-1 and V is TRBV19, with 9 bases lining up with TRBD2. The J segment lost 0 bases and the V segment lost 2 bases, leaving 5 bases of the junction unmatched. The CDR3 covers 17 residues. The germline gives CDR1 LNHDA, CDR2 SQIVND (reference sequence). CDR3 loop: CASSIRGGGASYNEQFF. The CDR3 coding sequence is TGTGCCAGTAGTATACGAGGCGGGGGGGCCTCCTACAATGAGCAGTTCTTC.

CDR3 nucleotides: TGCGCCAGCAGTCTGGGGACTAGCGGGTCAAAAGTGCAGTTCTTC. This gives the protein CASSLGTSGSKVQFF. This rearrangement joins TRBV5-1 to TRBJ2-1, with 12 bases that match TRBD2. CDR1 is SGHRS, CDR2 YFSETQ, per germline. There are 15 residues in the CDR3. J was trimmed by 12 bases and V by 5 bases; bases with no gene match: 12.

This rearrangement joins TRBV18 to TRBJ2-1, with TRBD1 matching over 9 bases. V lost 2 bases and J lost 6; bases outside the gene matches: 5. The germline V gene has CDR1 KGHSH and CDR2 LQKENI. This CDR3 is 15 amino acids long. The CDR3 nucleotides are TGTGCCAGCTCACCAGGGACAGGGAGGAGCAATGAGCAGTTCTTC. It yields the protein CASSPGTGRSNEQFF.

The CDR3: CVGGGYNEQFF. The CDR3 DNA sequence: TGTGTCGGCGGGGGGTACAATGAGCAGTTCTTC. This chain links TRBV2 with TRBJ2-1; 8 positions match TRBD2. This CDR3 has 11 residues. Germline CDR1 and CDR2: SNHLY and FYNNEI.

V gene TRBV7-2 combines with J gene TRBJ1-2; D is unresolved. This CDR3 has 13 residues. Germline V gene lookup returns CDR1 SGHTA and CDR2 FQGNSA. The ends were cut back, 5 bases at V and 8 bases at J, with 15 bases in the middle. In DNA form, the CDR3 reads TGTGCCAGCAGCCCCTTCGGGGTCTGGGGCTACACCTTC. This sequence encodes CASSPFGVWGYTF.

The chain links TRBV4-1 to TRBJ2-7, with TRBD2 as a possible D gene (6 bases). Trimming stripped 0 bases from V and 6 bases from J, with 12 bases between. The CDR3 extends over 14 amino acids. CDR1 MGHRA and CDR2 YSYEKL come from the germline V gene. This CDR3 is CASSQEWKGGEQYF. The CDR3 coding sequence is TGCGCCAGCAGCCAAGAATGGAAGGGAGGCGAGCAGTACTTC.

CDR3 sequence reads: CAISVGAGASNTEAFF. The CDR3 coding sequence is TGTGCCATCAGTGTAGGAGCAGGGGCTTCGAACACTGAAGCTTTCTTT. The rearrangement uses TRBV10-3 and TRBJ1-1; weak D call: TRBD1 (6 bases). V dropped 4 bases and J dropped 1 base, with 16 bases sitting between them. Looked up from germline, CDR1 is ENHRY and CDR2 is SYGVKD. This CDR3 comprises 16 residues.

The rearrangement links TRBV7-2 to TRBJ2-5; tentatively, D is TRBD2 (5 bases). Trimming removed 1 base at V and 5 bases at J, with 8 bases between. The CDR3 extends over 13 amino acids. The V gene's germline CDR1 is SGHTA and CDR2 FQGNSA. CDR3 in DNA: TGTGCCAGCAGCTTAGTTGGGGAGGAGACCCAGTACTTC. It translates to CASSLVGEETQYF.

This chain joins TRBV7-2 and TRBJ1-5, with D perhaps matching TRBD1 (5 bases). With 5 bases removed from V and 4 bases from J, the gap between germline ends came to 18 bases. The CDR3 sequence is 16 residues long. Per germline, CDR1 SGHTA and CDR2 FQGNSA. CDR3 region: CASSTQGATPNQPQHF. CDR3 in DNA: TGTGCCAGCAGCACCCAGGGTGCCACCCCTAATCAGCCCCAGCATTTT.